These 13 T cell receptor beta chains came from one sample sequenced in a study of blood T cells in healthy people across ages. The use of a sample-barcoded 5' primer and a J-beta primer mix characterized a second PCR of roughly 7 to 12 cycles. TCRdb passed the 5' RACE reads through MiXCR, listing each CDR3 protein once. The repertoire consists of 650,000 to 950,000 distinct CDR3 sequences, with 44% occurring once and the leading ten covering approximately 20%. The specimen was blood. These receptor sequences come from a man aged 55 to 70 in good health.

This clonotype was seen more than once but under ten times. The chain has TRBV20-1 and TRBJ2-5, with a tentative D call TRBD1 (5 bases). The germline V and J ends were trimmed by 0 bases and 5 bases, with 19 bases remaining between them. The length of the CDR3 is 16 residues. CDR1 and CDR2 from the germline V gene are DFQATT and SNEGSKA (reference sequence). The CDR3 region has the DNA TGCAGTGCTAGAGATCCTAGGGGCAGTGGGCACGAGACCCAGTACTTC. This codes for CSARDPRGSGHETQYF.

The chain couples TRBV10-3 to TRBJ2-7; 7 bases are a match to TRBD1. The ends lost 6 bases at V and 5 bases at J; junction bases unmatched: 7. Per germline, CDR1 ENHRY and CDR2 SYGVKD. This CDR3 spans 13 amino acids. CDR3 bases: TGTGCCATCAGGAATACAGGGGTGGACGAGCAGTACTTC. This translates into CAIRNTGVDEQYF.

V is TRBV6-2 or TRBV6-3 and J is TRBJ2-5; D is ambiguous. With the DNA end fitting TRBJ2-7 better, the J assignment may be wrong. CDR1 and CDR2 (germline): MNHEY, SVGEGT. The CDR3 totals 11 residues. CDR3 loop: CASSRKREQYF. The CDR3 DNA reads TGTGCCAGCAGCCGTAAACGCGAGCAGTACTTC.

This clonotype was recorded many times. The rearrangement uses TRBV13 and TRBJ2-5, with 9 bases identical to TRBD1. CDR3 length: 15 residues. V lost 0 bases to trimming and J lost 5 bases; unmatched junction nucleotides: 4. Germline CDR1 and CDR2: PRHDT and FYEKMQ (reference sequence). The CDR3 loop reads CASSLGGDRVETQYF. As DNA, the CDR3 is TGTGCCAGCAGCTTAGGAGGGGACAGGGTGGAGACCCAGTACTTC.

The chain combines TRBV12-3 or TRBV12-4 with TRBJ2-3; D assignment may be TRBD1 or TRBD2 (5 bases each). V gave up 3 bases and J gave up 6 bases, with 13 bases separating them. The CDR3 spans 14 residues. CDR3 amino acids: CASSFGASWDTQYF. For the CDR3, the DNA is TGTGCCAGCAGTTTCGGGGCTAGCTGGGATACGCAGTATTTT.

The rearrangement links TRBV20-1 to TRBJ2-3, with 8 bases that match TRBD1. The CDR3 has 14 residues. Germline V gene sequence: CDR1 DFQATT, CDR2 SNEGSKA (reference sequence). This CDR3 is CSETGDSNTDTQYF. DNA of the CDR3: TGCAGCGAGACAGGGGACTCCAACACAGATACGCAGTATTTT.

The gene calls are TRBV7-2 and TRBJ2-3; a possible D gene is TRBD1 (7 bases). Germline CDR1 is SGHTA and CDR2 is FQGNSA. V lost 2 bases, J lost 5 bases, and 23 bases lay in between. The CDR3 totals 18 residues. This CDR3 reads CASSLRSGGGLRGDTQYF. The CDR3 DNA is TGTGCCAGCAGCTTACGGAGTGGAGGGGGCCTTCGTGGAGATACGCAGTATTTT.

The chain is built from TRBV5-1 and TRBJ2-3, with D unresolved. The CDR3 sequence is 14 residues long. Germline CDR1 SGHRS, CDR2 YFSETQ. The ends were cut back, 4 bases at V and 2 bases at J, with 11 bases in the middle. CDR3 protein: CASSPGDPTDTQYF. The DNA of the CDR3 is TGCGCCAGCAGCCCCGGCGACCCCACAGATACGCAGTATTTT. Combining the CDR3 with reference TRBV5-1 and TRBJ2-3 gives the whole variable domain KAGVTQTPRYLIKTRGQQVTLSCSPISGHRSVSWYQQTPGQGLQFLFEYFSETQRNKGNFPGRFSGRQFSNSRSEMNVSTLELGDSALYLCASSPGDPTDTQYFGPGTRLTVL.

The table lists this clonotype with a few counts. V gene TRBV15 combines with J gene TRBJ1-5; D remains ambiguous. V was pared by 4 bases and J by 1 base, with 2 bases between. CDR1 and CDR2 from the germline V gene are LNHNV and YYDKDF (reference sequence). This CDR3 is 12 amino acids long. For the CDR3, the DNA is TGTGCCACCAGCACGAGCAATCAGCCCCAGCATTTT. Translation gives CATSTSNQPQHF.

In this sample, this clonotype turned up a few times. This rearrangement joins TRBV20-1 to TRBJ2-3; 9 bases are a match to TRBD2. Looked up from germline, CDR1 is DFQATT and CDR2 is SNEGSKA (reference sequence). The CDR3 has 17 amino acids. V lost 5 bases, J lost 1 base, and 13 bases stayed unmatched. In DNA form, the CDR3 reads TGCAGTGCTCCAGAGATTGTGACTAGCGGAGGCACAGATACGCAGTATTTT. The encoded protein is CSAPEIVTSGGTDTQYF.

As concerns this clonotype: A much bigger clone sits one base away, suggesting this may be a read error. V gene TRBV7-2 combines with J gene TRBJ2-3, with D possibly being TRBD1 (6 bases). Trimming removed 5 bases at V and 6 bases at J, with 18 bases between. CDR3 size: 15 residues. The V gene's germline CDR1 is SGHTA and CDR2 FQGNSA. The chain's CDR3 is CASSTGISEVDTQYF. CDR3 coding DNA: TGTGCCAGCAGCACAGGGATTAGCGAAGTTGATACGCAGTATTTT.

This clonotype was recorded only once. The chain is built from TRBV2 and TRBJ2-5, with 8 bases aligning to TRBD2. The end of the DNA fits TRBJ2-7 better, so the J call may be wrong. Germline CDR1 SNHLY, CDR2 FYNNEI. The CDR3 extends over 16 amino acids. The CDR3 protein is CASSGVAGGLPYEQYF. For the CDR3, the DNA is TGTGCCAGCAGTGGGGTGGCGGGGGGACTACCCTACGAGCAGTACTTC.

The chain joins TRBV20-1 to TRBJ1-2; 8 nucleotides align to TRBD1. In germline, CDR1 is DFQATT, CDR2 SNEGSKA (reference sequence). This CDR3 region has 17 residues. The V segment lost 6 bases and the J segment 4 bases; nucleotides outside the gene matches: 19. This chain's CDR3 is CSANPRRGPGTGYGYTF. The CDR3 DNA follows: TGCAGTGCAAACCCTAGGAGAGGACCGGGGACAGGCTATGGCTACACCTTC.